The clone carrying this TCR beta chain was counted a few times. Its antigen is undetermined. The data stem from a study of T cells after yellow fever vaccination. Production of TCR cDNA was by 5'RACE template switching, which also added a universal primer site and UMIs. Via MiXCR, TCRdb re-called the 5' RACE reads, giving one row per CDR3 protein. This sample has a few hundred thousand distinct CDR3 sequences, with about 5% found just once. Overall study findings and caveats: CD4 and CD8 compartments shared a small share of clonotypes, likely from convergent recombination. Bulk-population clonotypes that are abundant could appear as contaminants in FACS-sorted repertoires. Reappearing after the booster were most of the clones from primary vaccination (less than 97% CD4, approximately 88% CD8).

Trimming cost V 2 bases and J 5 bases, with 12 bases left between them. The CDR3 has 14 amino acids. Per the germline V gene, CDR1 is SGHTA and CDR2 is FQGTGA. This receptor was taken from a man younger than 30 who received the YFV17D yellow fever vaccine. The material was CD4+ T cells sorted from PBMCs, obtained on the day of the yellow fever booster vaccination. The J gene is TRBJ1-1, the V gene TRBV7-3; D ambiguous. The CDR3 here is CASSLGPGGTEAFF. DNA of the CDR3: TGTGCCAGCAGCTTAGGGCCGGGTGGGACTGAAGCTTTCTTT.